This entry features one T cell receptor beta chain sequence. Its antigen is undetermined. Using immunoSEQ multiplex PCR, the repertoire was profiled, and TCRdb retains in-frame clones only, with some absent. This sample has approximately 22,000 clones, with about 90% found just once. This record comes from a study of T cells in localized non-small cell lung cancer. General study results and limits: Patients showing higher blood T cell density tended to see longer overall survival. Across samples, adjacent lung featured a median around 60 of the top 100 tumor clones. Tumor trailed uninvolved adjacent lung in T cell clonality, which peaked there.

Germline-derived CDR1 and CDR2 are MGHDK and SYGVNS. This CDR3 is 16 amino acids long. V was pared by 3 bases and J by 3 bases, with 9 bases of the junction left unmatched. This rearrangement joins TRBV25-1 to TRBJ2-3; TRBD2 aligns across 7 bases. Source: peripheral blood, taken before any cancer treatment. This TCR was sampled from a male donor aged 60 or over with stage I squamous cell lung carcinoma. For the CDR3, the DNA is TGTGCCAGCAGTGATTACCTAGTGGGGGGGACAGATACGCAGTATTTT. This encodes CASSDYLVGGTDTQYF.